The 25 T cell receptor beta chains below all came from one sample that was sequenced in a study of cytomegalovirus exposure and HLA in healthy donors. It was with 60 Vbeta and 13 Jbeta primers that the PCR ran. Generated by immunoSEQ multiplex PCR, the TCRdb table keeps only in-frame clones and is missing some. The sample includes 110,000 to 150,000 clones, roughly 76% seen only once; the top ten take about 1.2%. Material: PBMCs. The receptors derive from a female donor in good health and CMV-seronegative.

The chain couples TRBV28 to TRBJ1-2; maybe TRBD1 (5 bases). Germline V gives CDR1 MDHEN, CDR2 SYDVKM. The germline V and J ends were trimmed by 6 bases and 4 bases, with 12 bases remaining between them. This CDR3 has 13 residues. CDR3 region: CASRATEPYGYTF. The CDR3 nucleotides are TGTGCCAGCAGGGCGACAGAACCCTATGGCTACACCTTC.

This chain uses TRBV2 with TRBJ1-2; possibly TRBD1 for D (5 bases). The CDR3 sequence is 13 residues long. In germline, CDR1 is SNHLY, CDR2 FYNNEI. Trimming removed 7 bases from V and 3 bases from J, with 12 bases in between. The CDR3 here is CASIEIGDYGYTF. The CDR3 DNA is TGTGCCAGCATTGAGATAGGGGACTATGGCTACACCTTC.

CDR3 residues: CASSYSIKRGRNEQFF. DNA of the CDR3: TGTGCCAGCAGTTACTCGATAAAAAGGGGAAGGAATGAGCAGTTCTTC. The chain employs TRBV6-5 and TRBJ2-1; D perhaps matches TRBD1 (5 bases). The V gene lost 0 bases and the J gene lost 7 bases, with 16 bases spanning the gap. There are 16 residues in the CDR3. Looked up from germline, CDR1 is MNHEY and CDR2 is SVGAGI.

The V and J genes are TRBV19 and TRBJ2-3; 7 nucleotides line up with TRBD2. The CDR3 sequence is 15 residues long. The V segment lost 3 bases and the J segment 2 bases; nucleotides outside the gene matches: 5. Germline V CDR1 and CDR2: LNHDA, SQIVND (reference sequence). The DNA of the CDR3 is TGTGCCAGTAGTATTTTTGCGGGGGTCACAGATACGCAGTATTTT. Translated, it gives CASSIFAGVTDTQYF. The complete variable domain, with remaining parts taken from reference TRBV19 and TRBJ2-3, reads DGGITQSPKYLFRKEGQNVTLSCEQNLNHDAMYWYRQDPGQGLRLIYYSQIVNDFQKGDIAEGYSVSREKKESFPLTVTSAQKNPTAFYLCASSIFAGVTDTQYFGPGTRLTVL.

The CDR3 nucleotides are TGTGCCAGCAGCGCCGATACAGGGGGCAGGGAAAAACTGTTTTTT. It translates to CASSADTGGREKLFF. The gene calls are TRBV9 and TRBJ1-4; TRBD1 matches 9 bases. This CDR3 has 15 residues. The germline CDR1 and CDR2 sequences are SGDLS and YYNGEE. Trimming took 3 bases from V and 8 from J; bases not matched to a gene: 8. The full variable domain, completed using reference TRBV9 and TRBJ1-4, is DSGVTQTPKHLITATGQRVTLRCSPRSGDLSVYWYQQSLDQGLQFLIQYYNGEERAKGNILERFSAQQFPDLHSELNLSSLELGDSALYFCASSADTGGREKLFFGSGTQLSVL.

The chain recombines TRBV28 with TRBJ1-1; the D is unclear. Trimming left V 6 bases short and J 8 bases short, with 10 bases between. Germline V lookup: CDR1 MDHEN, CDR2 SYDVKM. The CDR3 contains 11 residues. CDR3 sequence (DNA): TGTGCCAGCAGCCGCCAGATAGAAGCTTTCTTT. This codes for CASSRQIEAFF. The whole variable domain, filled in from reference TRBV28 and TRBJ1-1, reads DVKVTQSSRYLVKRTGEKVFLECVQDMDHENMFWYRQDPGLGLRLIYFSYDVKMKEKGDIPEGYSVSREKKERFSLILESASTNQTSMYLCASSRQIEAFFGQGTRLTVV.

The chain couples TRBV5-1 to TRBJ2-3; D uncertain. Germline CDR1 and CDR2: SGHRS and YFSETQ. The CDR3 is 15 residues long. V was trimmed by 3 bases and J by 2 bases, leaving 13 bases between them. CDR3 sequence reads: CASSWLRGLTDTQYF. The CDR3 DNA reads as TGCGCCAGCAGCTGGCTTCGCGGCCTCACAGATACGCAGTATTTT. The full variable domain, completed using reference TRBV5-1 and TRBJ2-3, is KAGVTQTPRYLIKTRGQQVTLSCSPISGHRSVSWYQQTPGQGLQFLFEYFSETQRNKGNFPGRFSGRQFSNSRSEMNVSTLELGDSALYLCASSWLRGLTDTQYFGPGTRLTVL.

This rearrangement joins TRBV5-6 to TRBJ1-1; D perhaps matches TRBD1 (5 bases). Germline V gives CDR1 SGHDT, CDR2 YYEEEE. There are 11 residues in the CDR3. V lost 0 bases and J 8 bases, leaving 5 bases between the germline ends. The CDR3 here is CASSLGQEAFF. CDR3 sequence (DNA): TGTGCCAGCAGCTTGGGACAGGAAGCTTTCTTT.

This clone has only one observation. The chain recombines TRBV10-2 with TRBJ2-2; D is possibly TRBD1 (6 bases). V was trimmed by 6 bases and J by 6 bases, leaving 11 bases between them. Germline assignment: CDR1 WSHSY and CDR2 SAAADI. The CDR3 runs 13 residues. The CDR3: CASSTGTAGELFF. CDR3 coding DNA: TGCGCCAGCAGCACAGGGACCGCCGGGGAGCTGTTTTTT.

This clone was observed a handful of times. The rearrangement links TRBV5-4 to TRBJ2-3; TRBD1 matches at 8 bases. There are 16 residues in the CDR3. The germline gives CDR1 SGHNT, CDR2 YYREEE (reference sequence). The ends lost 3 bases at V and 4 bases at J; junction bases unmatched: 10. The DNA of the CDR3 is TGTGCCAGCAGCTCGACAGGGGCCAGAATGGCAGATACGCAGTATTTT. This codes for CASSSTGARMADTQYF.

This chain links TRBV28 with TRBJ1-1; D perhaps matches TRBD1 (6 bases). V dropped 8 bases and J dropped 6 bases, with 22 bases sitting between them. The V gene's germline CDR1 is MDHEN and CDR2 SYDVKM. This CDR3 comprises 15 residues. The CDR3 region is CASLYKSRGIPEAFF. CDR3 nucleotide sequence: TGTGCCAGCCTTTATAAATCGAGGGGGATCCCTGAAGCTTTCTTT. The whole variable domain, remainder taken from reference TRBV28 and TRBJ1-1, is DVKVTQSSRYLVKRTGEKVFLECVQDMDHENMFWYRQDPGLGLRLIYFSYDVKMKEKGDIPEGYSVSREKKERFSLILESASTNQTSMYLCASLYKSRGIPEAFFGQGTRLTVV.

The chain recombines TRBV7-2 with TRBJ1-3; the D is unclear. CDR1 and CDR2 from the germline V gene are SGHTA and FQGNSA. V lost 3 bases and J 3 bases, leaving 3 bases between the germline ends. The CDR3 has 12 amino acids. The CDR3 region has the DNA TGTGCCAGCAGCTTTTATGGAAACACCATATATTTT. Translation gives CASSFYGNTIYF.

The chain is built from TRBV25-1 and TRBJ2-1, with 11 bases aligning to TRBD2. The J segment lost 9 bases and the V segment lost 4 bases, leaving 8 bases of the junction unmatched. CDR1 is MGHDK and CDR2 is SYGVNS in the germline V gene. The length of the CDR3 is 15 residues. CDR3 bases: TGTGCCAGCAGTGGGACTAGCGGGTTACACGGTGAGCAGTTCTTC. This encodes CASSGTSGLHGEQFF.

This rearrangement joins TRBV28 to TRBJ2-2; D uncertain. The CDR3 loop spans 15 amino acids. Germline assignment: CDR1 MDHEN and CDR2 SYDVKM. Trimming took off 7 bases at V and 0 bases at J, with 12 bases between the two ends. Written as DNA, the CDR3 is TGTGCCAGCACCCCCGTGGCAGCGAACACCGGGGAGCTGTTTTTT. Its protein is CASTPVAANTGELFF.

The V gene is TRBV28, the J gene TRBJ1-1; 8 positions agree with TRBD1. CDR1 MDHEN and CDR2 SYDVKM come from the germline V gene. The trim removed 8 bases at V and 0 bases at J, leaving 5 bases unmatched. The CDR3 sequence is 14 residues long. The CDR3 DNA reads TGTGCCAGCGGACAGGGTGGCATGAACACTGAAGCTTTCTTT. Its translation is CASGQGGMNTEAFF.

This clone was picked up a small number of times. The J gene is TRBJ1-1, the V gene TRBV29-1; D not resolved. The V end was cut by 6 bases, the J end by 6 bases, with 14 bases between. CDR1 is SQVTM and CDR2 is ANQGSEA in the germline V gene. CDR3 length: 12 amino acids. CDR3 protein: CSVVVNIPEAFF. The CDR3 nucleotides are TGCAGCGTCGTTGTAAATATTCCTGAAGCTTTCTTT.

The table lists this clone with a count of one. The chain links TRBV28 to TRBJ2-3; 7 bases line up with TRBD1. Germline V gene sequence: CDR1 MDHEN, CDR2 SYDVKM. This CDR3 region has 17 residues. V lost 0 bases, J lost 0 bases, and 6 bases stayed unmatched. CDR3: CASSLWGTENSTDTQYF. The CDR3 coding sequence is TGTGCCAGCAGTTTATGGGGGACAGAGAATAGCACAGATACGCAGTATTTT.

The chain links TRBV7-6 to TRBJ2-3; tentatively, D is TRBD2 (6 bases). The CDR3 consists of 15 residues. Germline loops: CDR1 SGHVS, CDR2 FNYEAQ. Trimming left V 1 base short and J 6 bases short, with 14 bases between. The CDR3 spells CASSLDLLAPDTQYF. CDR3 nucleotide sequence: TGTGCCAGCAGCTTAGATTTACTAGCCCCTGATACGCAGTATTTT.

J is TRBJ2-3 and V is TRBV6-4; 7 bases align to TRBD2. CDR3 length equals 16 residues. Germline CDR1 reads MRHNA; CDR2 reads SNTAGT. J gave up 4 bases and V 0 bases, and 7 bases lay outside the gene matches. In nucleotides, the CDR3 is TGTGCCAGCAGTGACTCGGCGGGAGATACCCCAGATACGCAGTATTTT. It yields the protein CASSDSAGDTPDTQYF.

This sequence joins TRBV2 and TRBJ1-5, with D perhaps matching TRBD1 (5 bases). The CDR3 has 14 residues. CDR1 SNHLY and CDR2 FYNNEI come from the germline V gene. Trimming shortened V by 6 bases and J by 1 base, and 10 bases separated the two germline ends. DNA for the CDR3: TGTGCCAGCAGGACAGCTTCGAGCAATCAGCCCCAGCATTTT. This translates into CASRTASSNQPQHF.

CDR3 DNA sequence: TGTGCCAGCAGCCCCGGGACTACCCTGAGCACAGATACGCAGTATTTT. Translating it yields CASSPGTTLSTDTQYF. The rearrangement joins TRBV5-8 to TRBJ2-3; 7 bases fit TRBD2. From germline, CDR1 is SGHTS and CDR2 YDEGEE. After removal of 4 bases from V and 0 bases from J, the junction contained 8 bases not matched to a gene. This CDR3 contains 16 residues.

The chain carries TRBV6-5 and TRBJ2-7, with 8 bases matching TRBD2. Germline-derived CDR1 and CDR2 are MNHEY and SVGAGI. CDR3 size: 14 residues. This CDR3 reads CAGEGGREDYEQYF. The CDR3 coding sequence is TGTGCAGGGGAAGGTGGGCGGGAGGACTACGAGCAGTACTTC.

This clone was counted a few times. This rearrangement joins TRBV5-1 to TRBJ1-5; D gene unclear. The CDR3 has 13 amino acids. V was pared by 2 bases and J by 3 bases, with 6 bases between. CDR1 SGHRS and CDR2 YFSETQ come from the germline V gene. The CDR3 loop is CASSFGDNQPQHF. As DNA, the CDR3 is TGCGCCAGCAGCTTCGGAGACAATCAGCCCCAGCATTTT.

This clone was picked up one time. The chain couples TRBV18 to TRBJ2-3; D not certain. Trimming stripped 1 base from V and 1 base from J, with 9 bases between. Germline V gene sequence: CDR1 KGHSH, CDR2 LQKENI. The CDR3 has 15 residues. The CDR3 loop reads CASSPLPTGTDTQYF. The CDR3 coding sequence is TGTGCCAGCTCACCACTGCCCACGGGCACAGATACGCAGTATTTT. The full variable domain, completed using reference TRBV18 and TRBJ2-3, is NAGVMQNPRHLVRRRGQEARLRCSPMKGHSHVYWYRQLPEEGLKFMVYLQKENIIDESGMPKERFSAEFPKEGPSILRIQQVVRGDSAAYFCASSPLPTGTDTQYFGPGTRLTVL.

The table lists this clone with a count of one. J is TRBJ2-7 and V is TRBV14; 7 bases match TRBD1. With 4 bases clipped from V and 1 base from J, the junction kept 4 bases outside the gene matches. Germline V gives CDR1 SGHDN, CDR2 FVKESK. This CDR3 comprises 14 residues. CDR3 region: CASSLAQGSYEQYF. CDR3 nucleotide sequence: TGTGCCAGCAGCCTGGCACAGGGGTCCTACGAGCAGTACTTC.